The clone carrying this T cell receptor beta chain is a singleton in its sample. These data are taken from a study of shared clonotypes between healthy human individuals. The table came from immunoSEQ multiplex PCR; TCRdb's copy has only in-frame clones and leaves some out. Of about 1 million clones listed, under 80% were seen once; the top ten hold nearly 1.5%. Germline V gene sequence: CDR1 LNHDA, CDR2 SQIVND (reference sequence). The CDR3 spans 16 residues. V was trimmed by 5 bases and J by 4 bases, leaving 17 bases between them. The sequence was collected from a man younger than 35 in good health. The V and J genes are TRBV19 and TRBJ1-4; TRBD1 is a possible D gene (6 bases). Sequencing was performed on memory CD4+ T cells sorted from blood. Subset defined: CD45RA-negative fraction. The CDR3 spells CASSDPGTPFNEKLFF. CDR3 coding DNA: TGTGCCAGTAGTGACCCCGGGACACCGTTTAATGAAAAACTGTTTTTT.